This T cell receptor (beta chain) is drawn from a study of T cell responses to AZD1222 COVID-19 vaccine. Points from the study as a whole: Researchers took repertoire samples only after the peak T cell response had come. Targeting of unmutated variant regions was reportedly seen in nearly half of spike-specific TCRs. Vaccination with two AZD1222 doses was followed by a rise in Spike-specific TCR breadth and depth.

This clone was counted between two and nine times. As yet, its antigen is unknown. Germline CDR1 reads WNHNN; CDR2 reads SYGVQD (reference sequence). The CDR3 loop spans 11 amino acids. V lost 7 bases and J lost 5, with 9 bases in between. Clones were sequenced by immunoSEQ multiplex PCR, and TCRdb holds only the in-frame ones, with some missing. Of about 100,000 clones listed, just over 90% are singletons. This chain connects TRBV10-1 to TRBJ2-7; tentative D call: TRBD1 (5 bases). The sequencing here drew on peripheral blood, taken 28 days after the second AZD1222 dose. The receptor was derived from an adult who received the AZD1222 COVID-19 vaccine. As DNA, the CDR3 is TGCGCCAGCAATAGGGGCCACGAGCAGTACTTC. Encoded protein: CASNRGHEQYF.